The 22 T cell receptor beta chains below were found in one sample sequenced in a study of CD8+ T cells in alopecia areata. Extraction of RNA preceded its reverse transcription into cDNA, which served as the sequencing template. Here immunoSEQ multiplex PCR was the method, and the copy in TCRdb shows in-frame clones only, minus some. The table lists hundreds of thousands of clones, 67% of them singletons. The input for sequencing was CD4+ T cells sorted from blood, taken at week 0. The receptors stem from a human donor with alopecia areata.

In DNA, the CDR3 is TGTGCCTGGAGTGATCTGAACCCTAACACAGATACGCAGTATTTT. Residues: CAWSDLNPNTDTQYF. The rearrangement links TRBV30 to TRBJ2-3; no reliable D call. The CDR3 totals 15 residues. Looked up from germline, CDR1 is GTSNPN and CDR2 is SVGIG (reference sequence). V was shortened by 1 base and J by 2 bases, with 13 bases between the two germline ends.

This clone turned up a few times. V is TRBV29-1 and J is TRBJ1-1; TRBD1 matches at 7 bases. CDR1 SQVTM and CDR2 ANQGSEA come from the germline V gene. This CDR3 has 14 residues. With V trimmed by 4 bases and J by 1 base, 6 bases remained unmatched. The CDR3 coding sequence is TGCAGCGTTGTAAGGGGGCAGGGGAACACTGAAGCTTTCTTT. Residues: CSVVRGQGNTEAFF.

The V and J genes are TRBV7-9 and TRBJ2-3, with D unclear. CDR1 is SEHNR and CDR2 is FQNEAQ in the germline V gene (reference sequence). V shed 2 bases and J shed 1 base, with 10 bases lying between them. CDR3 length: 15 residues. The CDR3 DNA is TGTGCCAGCAGCTTATCGCTTCCGGGCACAGATACGCAGTATTTT. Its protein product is CASSLSLPGTDTQYF.

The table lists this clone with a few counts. CDR3 loop: CSAALGQGSEQYF. The CDR3 DNA sequence: TGCAGCGCCGCCCTTGGACAGGGTTCCGAGCAGTACTTC. The rearrangement uses TRBV29-1 and TRBJ2-7, with 8 bases aligning to TRBD1. The CDR3 has 13 residues. Trimming removed 7 bases from V and 6 bases from J; junction bases left unmatched: 11. CDR1 is SQVTM, CDR2 ANQGSEA, per germline.

CDR3 in amino acids: CASSQGLAGAPYEQYF. CDR3 sequence (DNA): TGCGCCAGCAGCCAAGGACTAGCGGGGGCACCCTACGAGCAGTACTTC. The genes are TRBV4-3 and TRBJ2-7; 12 nucleotides line up with TRBD2. V lost 1 base to trimming and J lost 2 bases; unmatched junction nucleotides: 3. Germline loops: CDR1 LGHNA, CDR2 YSLEER. This CDR3 region has 16 residues.

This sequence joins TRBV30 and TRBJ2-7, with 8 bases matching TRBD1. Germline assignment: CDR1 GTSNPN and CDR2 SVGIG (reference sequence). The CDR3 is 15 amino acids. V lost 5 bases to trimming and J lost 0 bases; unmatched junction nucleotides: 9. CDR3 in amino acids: CAWRRLTGVSYEQYF. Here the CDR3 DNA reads TGTGCCTGGCGCCGCTTGACAGGGGTCTCCTACGAGCAGTACTTC.

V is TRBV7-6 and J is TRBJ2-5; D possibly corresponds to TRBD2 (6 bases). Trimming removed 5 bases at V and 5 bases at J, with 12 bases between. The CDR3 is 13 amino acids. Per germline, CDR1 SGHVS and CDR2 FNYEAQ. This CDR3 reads CASSGGSWETQYF. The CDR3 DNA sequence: TGTGCCAGCAGCGGGGGGTCGTGGGAGACCCAGTACTTC.

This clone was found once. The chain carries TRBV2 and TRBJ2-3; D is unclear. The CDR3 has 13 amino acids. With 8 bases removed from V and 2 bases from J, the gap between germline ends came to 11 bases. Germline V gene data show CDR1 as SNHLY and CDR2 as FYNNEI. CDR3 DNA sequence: TGTGCCAGCGGCGGAGAATACACAGATACGCAGTATTTT. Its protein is CASGGEYTDTQYF.

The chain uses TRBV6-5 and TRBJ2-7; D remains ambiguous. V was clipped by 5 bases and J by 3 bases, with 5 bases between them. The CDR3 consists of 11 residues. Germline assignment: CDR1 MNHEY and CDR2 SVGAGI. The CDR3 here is CASSGLYEQYF. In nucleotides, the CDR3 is TGTGCCAGCAGTGGGCTCTACGAGCAGTACTTC.

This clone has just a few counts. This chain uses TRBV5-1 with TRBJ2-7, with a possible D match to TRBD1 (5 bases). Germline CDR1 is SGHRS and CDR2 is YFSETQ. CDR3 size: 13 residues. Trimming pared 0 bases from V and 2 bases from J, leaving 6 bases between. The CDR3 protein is CASSLDRPYEQYF. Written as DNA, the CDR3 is TGCGCCAGCAGCTTGGACAGGCCCTACGAGCAGTACTTC.

The CDR3 sequence: CASSNRLNQPQHF. Here the CDR3 DNA reads TGTGCCAGTAGTAACAGGCTAAATCAGCCCCAGCATTTT. This chain joins TRBV19 and TRBJ1-5, with a possible D match to TRBD1 (5 bases). The V and J ends lost 4 bases and 4 bases respectively, with 8 bases between them. The CDR3 totals 13 residues. Germline CDR1 is LNHDA and CDR2 is SQIVND (reference sequence).

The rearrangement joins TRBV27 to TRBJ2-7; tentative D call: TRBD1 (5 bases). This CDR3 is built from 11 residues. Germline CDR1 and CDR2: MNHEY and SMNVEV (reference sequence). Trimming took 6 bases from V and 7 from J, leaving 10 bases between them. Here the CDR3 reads CASSQGWEQYF. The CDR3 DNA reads TGTGCCAGCAGCCAGGGCTGGGAGCAGTACTTC.

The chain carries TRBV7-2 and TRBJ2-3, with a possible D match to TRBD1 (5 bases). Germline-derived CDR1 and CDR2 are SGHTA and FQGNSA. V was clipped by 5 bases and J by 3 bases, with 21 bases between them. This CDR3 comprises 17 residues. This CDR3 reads CASSRFPQGIGTDTQYF. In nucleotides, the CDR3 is TGTGCCAGCAGCCGCTTTCCCCAGGGAATCGGTACAGATACGCAGTATTTT.

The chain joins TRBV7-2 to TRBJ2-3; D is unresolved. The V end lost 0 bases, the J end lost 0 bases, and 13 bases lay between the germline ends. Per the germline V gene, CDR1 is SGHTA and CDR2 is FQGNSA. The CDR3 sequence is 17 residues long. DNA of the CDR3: TGTGCCAGCAGCTTAGCGCAGATTCCCCAGAGCACAGATACGCAGTATTTT. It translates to CASSLAQIPQSTDTQYF.

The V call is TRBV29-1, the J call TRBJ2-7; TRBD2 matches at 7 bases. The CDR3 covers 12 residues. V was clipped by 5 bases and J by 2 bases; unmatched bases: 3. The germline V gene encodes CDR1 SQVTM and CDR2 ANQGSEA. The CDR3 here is CSVQRGPYEQYF. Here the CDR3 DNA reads TGCAGCGTTCAGCGGGGCCCCTACGAGCAGTACTTC.

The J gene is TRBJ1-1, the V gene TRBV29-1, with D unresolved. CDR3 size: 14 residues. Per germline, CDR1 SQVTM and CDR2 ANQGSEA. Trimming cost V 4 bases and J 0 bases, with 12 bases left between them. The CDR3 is CSVVQDLVNTEAFF. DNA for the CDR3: TGCAGCGTTGTTCAGGACCTTGTGAACACTGAAGCTTTCTTT.

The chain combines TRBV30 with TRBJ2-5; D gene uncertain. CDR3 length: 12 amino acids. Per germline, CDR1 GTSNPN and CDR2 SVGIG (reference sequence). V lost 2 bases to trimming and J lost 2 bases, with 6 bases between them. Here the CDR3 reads CAWSSRQETQYF. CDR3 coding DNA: TGTGCCTGGAGTAGTCGACAAGAGACCCAGTACTTC. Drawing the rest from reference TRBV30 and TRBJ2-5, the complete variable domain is SQTIHQWPATLVQPVGSPLSLECTVEGTSNPNLYWYRQAAGRGLQLLFYSVGIGQISSEVPQNLSASRPQDRQFILSSKKLLLSDSGFYLCAWSSRQETQYFGPGTRLLVL.

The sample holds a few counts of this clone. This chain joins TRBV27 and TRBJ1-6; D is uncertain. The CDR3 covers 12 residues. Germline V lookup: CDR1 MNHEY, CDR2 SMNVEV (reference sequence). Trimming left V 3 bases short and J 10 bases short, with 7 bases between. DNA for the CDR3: TGTGCCAGCAGTTTGGGCCCATCACCCCTCCACTTT. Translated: CASSLGPSPLHF.

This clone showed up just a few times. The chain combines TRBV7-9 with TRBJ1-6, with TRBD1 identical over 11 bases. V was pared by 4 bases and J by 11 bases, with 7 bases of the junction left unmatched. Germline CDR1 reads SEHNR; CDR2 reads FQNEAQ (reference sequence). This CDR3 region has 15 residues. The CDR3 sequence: CASSYGTGGFPPLHF. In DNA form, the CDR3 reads TGTGCCAGCAGCTATGGGACAGGGGGTTTTCCACCCCTCCACTTT.

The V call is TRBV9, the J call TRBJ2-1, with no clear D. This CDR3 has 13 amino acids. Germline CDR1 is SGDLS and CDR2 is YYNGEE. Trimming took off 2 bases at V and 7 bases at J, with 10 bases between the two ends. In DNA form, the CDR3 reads TGTGCCAGCAGCGTTGCTGGGTTGAATGAGCAGTTCTTC. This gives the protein CASSVAGLNEQFF.

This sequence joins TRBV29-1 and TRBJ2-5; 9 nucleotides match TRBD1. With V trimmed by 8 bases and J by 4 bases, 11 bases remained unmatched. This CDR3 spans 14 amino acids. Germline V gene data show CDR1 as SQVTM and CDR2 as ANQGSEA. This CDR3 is CSPGQGQNPETQYF. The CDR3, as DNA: TGCAGCCCTGGACAGGGGCAAAACCCAGAGACCCAGTACTTC.

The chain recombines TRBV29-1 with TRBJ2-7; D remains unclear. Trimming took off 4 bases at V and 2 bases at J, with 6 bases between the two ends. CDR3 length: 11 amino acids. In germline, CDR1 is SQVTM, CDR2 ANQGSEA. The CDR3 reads CSVVTTYEQYF. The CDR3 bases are TGCAGCGTTGTTACAACCTACGAGCAGTACTTC.